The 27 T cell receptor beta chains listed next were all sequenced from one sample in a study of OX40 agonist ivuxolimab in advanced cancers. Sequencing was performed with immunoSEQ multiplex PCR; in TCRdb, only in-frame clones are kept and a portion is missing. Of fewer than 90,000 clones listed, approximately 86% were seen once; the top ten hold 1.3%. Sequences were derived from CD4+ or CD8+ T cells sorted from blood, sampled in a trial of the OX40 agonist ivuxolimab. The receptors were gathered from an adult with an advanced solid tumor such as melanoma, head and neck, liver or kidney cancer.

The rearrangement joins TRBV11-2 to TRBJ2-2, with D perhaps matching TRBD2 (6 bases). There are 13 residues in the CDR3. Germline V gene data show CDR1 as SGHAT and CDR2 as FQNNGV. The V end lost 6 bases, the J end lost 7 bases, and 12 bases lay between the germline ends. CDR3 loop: CASRPGRNGELFF. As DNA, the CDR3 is TGTGCCAGCAGACCGGGGAGGAACGGGGAGCTGTTTTTT.

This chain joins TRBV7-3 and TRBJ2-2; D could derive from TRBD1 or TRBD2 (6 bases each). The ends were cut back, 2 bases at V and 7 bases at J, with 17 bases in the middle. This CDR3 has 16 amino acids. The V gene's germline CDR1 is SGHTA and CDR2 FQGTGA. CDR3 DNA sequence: TGTGCCAGCAGCTTACTCCCGGGGGCGACGTTCGGGGAGCTGTTTTTT. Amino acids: CASSLLPGATFGELFF.

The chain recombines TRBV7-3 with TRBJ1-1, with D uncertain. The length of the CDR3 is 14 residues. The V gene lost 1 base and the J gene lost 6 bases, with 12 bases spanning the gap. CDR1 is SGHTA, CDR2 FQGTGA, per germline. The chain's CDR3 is CASSLNGGPAEAFF. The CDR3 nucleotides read TGTGCCAGCAGCTTAAATGGCGGGCCGGCTGAAGCTTTCTTT.

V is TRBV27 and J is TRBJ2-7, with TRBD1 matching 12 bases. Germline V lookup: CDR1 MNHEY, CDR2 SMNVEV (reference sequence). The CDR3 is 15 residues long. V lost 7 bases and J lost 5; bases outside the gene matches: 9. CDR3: CASNPLGTGGDEQYF. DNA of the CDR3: TGTGCCAGCAATCCCTTGGGGACAGGGGGCGACGAGCAGTACTTC.

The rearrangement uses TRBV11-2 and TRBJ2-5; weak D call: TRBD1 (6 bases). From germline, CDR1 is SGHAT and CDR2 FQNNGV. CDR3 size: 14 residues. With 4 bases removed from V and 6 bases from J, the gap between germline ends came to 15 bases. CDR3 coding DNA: TGTGCCAGCAGCTCAACGCCAGGGGCAAAGACCCAGTACTTC. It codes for CASSSTPGAKTQYF.

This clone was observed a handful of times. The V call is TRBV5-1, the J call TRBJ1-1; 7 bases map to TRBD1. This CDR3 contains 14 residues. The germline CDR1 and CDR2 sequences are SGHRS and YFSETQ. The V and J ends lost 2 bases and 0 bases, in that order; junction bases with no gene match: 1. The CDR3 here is CASSFGTVNTEAFF. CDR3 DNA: TGCGCCAGCAGCTTCGGGACAGTGAACACTGAAGCTTTCTTT.

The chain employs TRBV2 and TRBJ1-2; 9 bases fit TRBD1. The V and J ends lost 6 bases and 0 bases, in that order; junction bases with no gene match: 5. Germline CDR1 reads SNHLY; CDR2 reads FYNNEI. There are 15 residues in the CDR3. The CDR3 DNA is TGTGCCAGCAGAACCGGGACAGGGCCTAACTATGGCTACACCTTC. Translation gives CASRTGTGPNYGYTF.

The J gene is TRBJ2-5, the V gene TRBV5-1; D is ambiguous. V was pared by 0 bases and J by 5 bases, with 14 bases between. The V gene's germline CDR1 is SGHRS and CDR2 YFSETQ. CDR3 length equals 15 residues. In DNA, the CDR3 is TGCGCCAGCAGCTTGGACCGTAGGATGAGCGAGACCCAGTACTTC. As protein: CASSLDRRMSETQYF.

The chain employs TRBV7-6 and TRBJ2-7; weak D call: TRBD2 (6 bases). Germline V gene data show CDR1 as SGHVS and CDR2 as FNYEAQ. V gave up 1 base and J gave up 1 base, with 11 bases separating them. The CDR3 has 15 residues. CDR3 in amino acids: CASSLGSGDSYEQYF. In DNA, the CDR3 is TGTGCCAGCAGCTTAGGGTCGGGGGATTCCTACGAGCAGTACTTC.

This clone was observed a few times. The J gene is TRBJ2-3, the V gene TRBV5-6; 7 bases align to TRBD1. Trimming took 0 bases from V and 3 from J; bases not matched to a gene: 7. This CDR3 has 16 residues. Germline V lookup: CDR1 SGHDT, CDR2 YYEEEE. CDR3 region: CASSLERDSPTDTQYF. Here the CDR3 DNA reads TGTGCCAGCAGCTTGGAGAGGGACAGCCCAACAGATACGCAGTATTTT.

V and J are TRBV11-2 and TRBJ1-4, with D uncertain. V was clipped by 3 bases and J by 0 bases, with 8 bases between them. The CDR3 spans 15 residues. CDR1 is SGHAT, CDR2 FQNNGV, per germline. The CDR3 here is CASSLDPATNEKLFF. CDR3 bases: TGTGCCAGCAGCTTGGACCCTGCAACTAATGAAAAACTGTTTTTT.

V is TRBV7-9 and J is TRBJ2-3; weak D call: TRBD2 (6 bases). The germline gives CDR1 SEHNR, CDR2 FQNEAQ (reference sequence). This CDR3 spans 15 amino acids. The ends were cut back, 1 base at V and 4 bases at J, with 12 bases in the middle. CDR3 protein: CASSLGGRGSDTQYF. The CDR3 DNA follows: TGTGCCAGCAGCTTAGGAGGCCGGGGGTCAGATACGCAGTATTTT.

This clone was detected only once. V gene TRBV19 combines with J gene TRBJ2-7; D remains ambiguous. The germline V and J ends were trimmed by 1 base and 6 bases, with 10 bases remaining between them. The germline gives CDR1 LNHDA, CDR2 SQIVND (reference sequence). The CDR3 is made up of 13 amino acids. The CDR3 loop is CASSIVPASEQYF. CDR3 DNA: TGTGCCAGTAGTATAGTCCCTGCCTCCGAGCAGTACTTC.

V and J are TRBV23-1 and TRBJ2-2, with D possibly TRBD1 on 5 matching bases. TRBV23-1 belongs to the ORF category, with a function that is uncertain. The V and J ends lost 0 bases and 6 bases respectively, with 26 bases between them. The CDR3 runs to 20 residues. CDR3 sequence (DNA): TGCGCCAGCAGTCAATCGACAAGTTGTAGTGGGCAGGGTGTATCCGGGGAGCTGTTTTTT. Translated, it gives CASSQSTSCSGQGVSGELFF.

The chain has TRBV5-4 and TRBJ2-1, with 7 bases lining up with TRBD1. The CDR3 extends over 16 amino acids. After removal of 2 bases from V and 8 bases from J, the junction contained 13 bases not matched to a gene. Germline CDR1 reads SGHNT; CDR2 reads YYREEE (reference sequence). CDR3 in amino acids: CASSFQTGLPQDEQFF. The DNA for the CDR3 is TGTGCCAGCAGCTTTCAGACAGGGTTACCCCAGGATGAGCAGTTCTTC.

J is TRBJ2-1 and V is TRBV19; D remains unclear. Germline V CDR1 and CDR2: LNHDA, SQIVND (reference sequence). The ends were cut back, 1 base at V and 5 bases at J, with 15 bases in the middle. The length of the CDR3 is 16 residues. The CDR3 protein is CASSIVPRTRNNEQFF. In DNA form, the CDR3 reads TGTGCCAGTAGTATAGTGCCCCGAACCAGGAACAATGAGCAGTTCTTC. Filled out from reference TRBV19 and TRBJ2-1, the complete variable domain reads DGGITQSPKYLFRKEGQNVTLSCEQNLNHDAMYWYRQDPGQGLRLIYYSQIVNDFQKGDIAEGYSVSREKKESFPLTVTSAQKNPTAFYLCASSIVPRTRNNEQFFGPGTRLTVL.

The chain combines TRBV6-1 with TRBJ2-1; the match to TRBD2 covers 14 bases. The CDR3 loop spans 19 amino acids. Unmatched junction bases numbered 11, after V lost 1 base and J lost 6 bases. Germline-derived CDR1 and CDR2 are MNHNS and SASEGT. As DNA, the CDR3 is TGTGCCAGCAGTGAAGAGACTAGCGGGAGGGCCGGGTGGGGCAATGAGCAGTTCTTC. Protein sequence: CASSEETSGRAGWGNEQFF.

The CDR3 sequence is CASSPGQGTSDTQYF. The CDR3 DNA reads as TGCGCCAGCAGCCCGGGACAGGGGACCTCAGATACGCAGTATTTT. V is TRBV5-1 and J is TRBJ2-3; TRBD1 matches 10 bases. The CDR3 runs to 15 residues. The germline V gene encodes CDR1 SGHRS and CDR2 YFSETQ. J was trimmed by 4 bases and V by 4 bases; bases with no gene match: 6.

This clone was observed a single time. CDR3 loop: CASSEGGGRTEAFF. DNA of the CDR3: TGTGCCAGCAGTGAGGGAGGTGGGAGAACTGAAGCTTTCTTT. This chain links TRBV25-1 with TRBJ1-1, with D unresolved. In germline, CDR1 is MGHDK, CDR2 SYGVNS. The CDR3 is made up of 14 amino acids. V dropped 3 bases and J dropped 5 bases, with 13 bases sitting between them.

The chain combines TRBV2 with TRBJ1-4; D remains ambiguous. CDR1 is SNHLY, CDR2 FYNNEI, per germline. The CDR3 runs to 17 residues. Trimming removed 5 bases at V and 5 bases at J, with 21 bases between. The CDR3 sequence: CASSPSVLPTPNEKLFF. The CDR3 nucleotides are TGTGCCAGCAGTCCTAGCGTACTCCCCACCCCCAATGAAAAACTGTTTTTT.

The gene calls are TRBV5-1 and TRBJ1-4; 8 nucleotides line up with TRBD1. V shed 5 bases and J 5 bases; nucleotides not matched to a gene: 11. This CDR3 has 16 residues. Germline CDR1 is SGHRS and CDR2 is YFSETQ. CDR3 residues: CASRPGTGVPNEKLFF. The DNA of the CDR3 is TGCGCCAGCAGACCCGGGACAGGAGTACCAAATGAAAAACTGTTTTTT. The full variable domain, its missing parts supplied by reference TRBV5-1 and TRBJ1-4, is KAGVTQTPRYLIKTRGQQVTLSCSPISGHRSVSWYQQTPGQGLQFLFEYFSETQRNKGNFPGRFSGRQFSNSRSEMNVSTLELGDSALYLCASRPGTGVPNEKLFFGSGTQLSVL.

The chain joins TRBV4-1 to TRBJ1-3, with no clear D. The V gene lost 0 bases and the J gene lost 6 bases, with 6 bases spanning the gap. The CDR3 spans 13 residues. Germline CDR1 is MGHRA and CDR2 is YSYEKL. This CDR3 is CASSQDNQNTIYF. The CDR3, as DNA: TGCGCCAGCAGCCAAGATAACCAAAACACCATATATTTT.

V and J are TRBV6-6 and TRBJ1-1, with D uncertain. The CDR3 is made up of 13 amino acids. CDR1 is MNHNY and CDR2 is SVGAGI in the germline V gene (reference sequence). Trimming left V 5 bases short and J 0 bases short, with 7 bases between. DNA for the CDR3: TGTGCCAGCAGTGAGACACTGAACACTGAAGCTTTCTTT. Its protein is CASSETLNTEAFF.

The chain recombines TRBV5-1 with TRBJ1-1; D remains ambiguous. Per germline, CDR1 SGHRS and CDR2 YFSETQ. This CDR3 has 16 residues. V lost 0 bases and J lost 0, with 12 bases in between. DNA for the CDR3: TGCGCCAGCAGCTTGGTACAGCTTGACCTGAACACTGAAGCTTTCTTT. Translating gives CASSLVQLDLNTEAFF.

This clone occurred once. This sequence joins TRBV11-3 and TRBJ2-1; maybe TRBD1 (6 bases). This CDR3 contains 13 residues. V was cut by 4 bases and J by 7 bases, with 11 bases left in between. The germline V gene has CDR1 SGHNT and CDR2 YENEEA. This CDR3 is CASSSTGINEQFF. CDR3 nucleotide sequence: TGTGCCAGCAGCTCCACAGGGATAAATGAGCAGTTCTTC.

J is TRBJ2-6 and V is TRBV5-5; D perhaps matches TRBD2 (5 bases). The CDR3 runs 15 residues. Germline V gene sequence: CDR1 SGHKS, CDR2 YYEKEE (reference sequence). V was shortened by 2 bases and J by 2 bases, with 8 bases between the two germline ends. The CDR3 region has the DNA TGTGCCAGCAGCTTTACGAGGGCTGGGGCCAACGTCCTGACTTTC. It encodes CASSFTRAGANVLTF.

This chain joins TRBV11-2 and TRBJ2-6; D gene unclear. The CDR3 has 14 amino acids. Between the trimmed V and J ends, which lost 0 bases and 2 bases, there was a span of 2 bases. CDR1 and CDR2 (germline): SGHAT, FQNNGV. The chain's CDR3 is CASSLDPGANVLTF. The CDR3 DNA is TGTGCCAGCAGCTTAGATCCTGGGGCCAACGTCCTGACTTTC.